Following are 9 T cell receptor beta chains from one sample sequenced in a study of blood T cells in healthy people across ages. It was with a sample-barcoded 5' primer and a J-beta primer mix that a second PCR of about 6 to 11 cycles was run. In TCRdb, the 5' RACE reads were re-called with MiXCR into one record per CDR3 protein. The sample has roughly 1.4 million distinct CDR3 sequences; approximately 59% are singletons. What was sequenced was blood. These receptors were taken from a man younger than 30 in good health.

This clonotype has just a few counts. The chain combines TRBV7-9 with TRBJ2-7; a weak D match, TRBD2 (5 bases). Germline V CDR1 and CDR2: SEHNR, FQNEAQ (reference sequence). Trimming cost V 5 bases and J 6 bases, with 14 bases left between them. The CDR3 contains 13 residues. The CDR3 sequence: CASSAPEGPEQYF. The CDR3 region has the DNA TGTGCCAGCAGCGCTCCTGAGGGCCCCGAGCAGTACTTC.

This rearrangement joins TRBV20-1 to TRBJ1-1; 7 bases are shared with TRBD1. The CDR3 runs to 14 residues. The trim removed 0 bases at V and 5 bases at J, leaving 6 bases unmatched. In germline, CDR1 is DFQATT, CDR2 SNEGSKA (reference sequence). The CDR3 spells CSAREPGGWTEAFF. DNA for the CDR3: TGCAGTGCTAGAGAGCCAGGGGGGTGGACTGAAGCTTTCTTT.

The chain couples TRBV20-1 to TRBJ1-2, with D possibly matching TRBD1 (5 bases). Looked up from germline, CDR1 is DFQATT and CDR2 is SNEGSKA (reference sequence). The CDR3 has 12 residues. V lost 7 bases to trimming and J lost 4 bases, with 13 bases between them. In nucleotides, the CDR3 is TGCAGTGTTCCGACAGACTTCTATGGCTACACCTTC. Encoded protein: CSVPTDFYGYTF.

The chain combines TRBV20-1 with TRBJ2-1; 14 nucleotides agree with TRBD2. The CDR3 extends over 18 amino acids. V lost 3 bases to trimming and J lost 1 base; unmatched junction nucleotides: 8. Germline assignment: CDR1 DFQATT and CDR2 SNEGSKA (reference sequence). This chain's CDR3 is CSARKGLAGEASYNEQFF. CDR3 bases: TGCAGTGCTAGGAAGGGACTAGCGGGAGAAGCTTCCTACAATGAGCAGTTCTTC.

V gene TRBV29-1 combines with J gene TRBJ2-1; maybe TRBD2 (6 bases). Germline lookup yields CDR1 SQVTM and CDR2 ANQGSEA. Trimming took 5 bases from V and 3 from J, leaving 11 bases between them. This CDR3 has 13 residues. This CDR3 is CSVSSSDYNEQFF. CDR3 nucleotides: TGCAGCGTTTCTTCTAGCGACTACAATGAGCAGTTCTTC.

The CDR3 here is CASSLYAGSYNSPLHF. In DNA, the CDR3 is TGTGCCAGCAGTTTATACGCAGGGTCGTATAATTCACCCCTCCACTTT. The V call is TRBV27, the J call TRBJ1-6, with D possibly TRBD1 on 5 matching bases. Germline V lookup: CDR1 MNHEY, CDR2 SMNVEV (reference sequence). The V end lost 1 base, the J end lost 4 bases, and 11 bases lay between the germline ends. The CDR3 loop spans 16 amino acids.

CDR3 DNA: TGTGCCACCAGCAGAGATGGGCCAAGGGACTACGAGCAGTACTTC. Amino acids: CATSRDGPRDYEQYF. This chain joins TRBV15 and TRBJ2-4; no reliable D call. The closer fit of TRBJ2-7 to the DNA end suggests the J call may be wrong. Looked up from germline, CDR1 is LNHNV and CDR2 is YYDKDF (reference sequence). The CDR3 runs 15 residues.

The chain employs TRBV10-3 and TRBJ2-7; D unclear. Trimming shortened V by 0 bases and J by 0 bases, and 12 bases separated the two germline ends. Germline V lookup: CDR1 ENHRY, CDR2 SYGVKD. The CDR3 has 16 residues. The CDR3 loop is CAISESRPISSYEQYF. The CDR3, as DNA: TGTGCCATCAGTGAGTCTAGACCGATTAGCTCCTACGAGCAGTACTTC.

This clonotype has just a few counts. V usage is TRBV28 and J usage is TRBJ2-7; D is ambiguous. The V end lost 3 bases, the J end lost 3 bases, and 9 bases lay between the germline ends. CDR1 MDHEN and CDR2 SYDVKM come from the germline V gene. The CDR3 runs to 13 residues. DNA for the CDR3: TGTGCCAGCAGTTTGAGAAGTAACTACGAGCAGTACTTC. Translated: CASSLRSNYEQYF.